Presented here are 29 T cell receptor beta chains from one specimen sequenced in a study of vaccination effects on CD4 cells after COVID-19. Sequencing used immunoSEQ multiplex PCR; TCRdb keeps in-frame clones, though not all of them. Of tens of thousands of clones listed, about 69% were seen once; the top ten hold 9%. Peptide-pool stimulation followed by sequencing identified expanded antigen-specific CD4+ clonotypes in the ViraFEST assay. On approximately day 9 of culture, CD4+ T cells were separated out. Vaccine administered to participants consisted of two doses of either BNT162b2 or mRNA-1273. Their antigens remain unidentified. The sample here was CD4+ T cells from PBMCs cultured with HCoV-NL63 spike peptides, taken after COVID-19 vaccination. These receptors all stem from a human donor who received a COVID-19 vaccine.

V usage is TRBV19 and J usage is TRBJ2-1, with 8 bases that match TRBD2. The junction had 14 bases not matched to a gene; V was cut back by 3 bases and J by 4 bases. There are 18 residues in the CDR3. The V gene's germline CDR1 is LNHDA and CDR2 SQIVND (reference sequence). The CDR3 spells CASSMGTSGGGTYNEQFF. CDR3 nucleotides: TGTGCCAGTAGTATGGGGACTAGTGGAGGGGGGACATACAATGAGCAGTTCTTC.

This chain joins TRBV3-1 (or the pseudogene TRBV3-2) and TRBJ2-5; TRBD2 matches 9 bases. Unmatched junction bases numbered 5, after V lost 1 base and J lost 5 bases. This CDR3 is built from 15 residues. Looked up from germline, CDR1 is LGHDT and CDR2 is YNNKEL (reference sequence). CDR3 sequence: CASSQGSGRLETQYF. DNA for the CDR3: TGTGCCAGCAGCCAAGGTAGCGGGAGATTGGAGACCCAGTACTTC.

The chain recombines TRBV4-2 with TRBJ2-7, with D hard to call. Germline values: CDR1 LGHNA, CDR2 YNFKEQ. V was pared by 0 bases and J by 4 bases, with 7 bases between. The CDR3 is 13 amino acids. The CDR3 DNA reads TGTGCCAGCAGCCAAGACGGAATTTACGAGCAGTACTTC. This encodes CASSQDGIYEQYF.

This clone was detected only once. The chain couples TRBV25-1 to TRBJ2-5; possible D gene TRBD1, 5 bases. CDR1 MGHDK and CDR2 SYGVNS come from the germline V gene. The germline V and J ends were trimmed by 2 bases and 5 bases, with 9 bases remaining between them. CDR3 length: 13 residues. The CDR3 is CASSEGQGETQYF. CDR3 bases: TGTGCCAGCAGTGAAGGGCAGGGTGAGACCCAGTACTTC.

The chain has TRBV7-9 and TRBJ1-2, with D uncertain. CDR1 and CDR2 (germline): SEHNR, FQNEAQ (reference sequence). Trimming pared 1 base from V and 3 bases from J, leaving 15 bases between. The CDR3 spans 16 residues. The CDR3 sequence is CASSLDRWGTDYGYTF. DNA of the CDR3: TGTGCCAGCAGCTTAGATAGATGGGGAACAGACTATGGCTACACCTTC.

In this sample, this clone turned up a few times. CDR3 region: CASSWAARTDRAPLHF. The CDR3 bases are TGCGCCAGCAGCTGGGCCGCTAGAACGGACAGGGCCCCCCTCCACTTT. The gene calls are TRBV5-1 and TRBJ1-6; 8 bases map to TRBD1. CDR1 is SGHRS, CDR2 YFSETQ, per germline. The V and J ends lost 3 bases and 13 bases, in that order; junction bases with no gene match: 15. This CDR3 is built from 16 residues. Together with reference TRBV5-1 and TRBJ1-6, the CDR3 gives the full variable domain: KAGVTQTPRYLIKTRGQQVTLSCSPISGHRSVSWYQQTPGQGLQFLFEYFSETQRNKGNFPGRFSGRQFSNSRSEMNVSTLELGDSALYLCASSWAARTDRAPLHFGNGTRLTVT.

The rearrangement joins TRBV5-4 to TRBJ2-5; D tentatively fits TRBD1 or TRBD2 (5 bases each). V was shortened by 2 bases and J by 5 bases, with 10 bases between the two germline ends. The germline V gene encodes CDR1 SGHNT and CDR2 YYREEE (reference sequence). The CDR3 has 13 amino acids. This CDR3 is CASSFGGTETQYF. CDR3 nucleotides: TGTGCCAGCAGCTTTGGGGGTACGGAGACCCAGTACTTC. The full variable domain, its missing parts supplied by reference TRBV5-4 and TRBJ2-5, is ETGVTQSPTHLIKTRGQQVTLRCSSQSGHNTVSWYQQALGQGPQFIFQYYREEENGRGNFPPRFSGLQFPNYSSELNVNALELDDSALYLCASSFGGTETQYFGPGTRLLVL.

The chain combines TRBV18 with TRBJ2-1; 8 nucleotides agree with TRBD1. The V gene's germline CDR1 is KGHSH and CDR2 LQKENI. CDR3 length equals 19 residues. The J segment lost 0 bases and the V segment lost 3 bases, leaving 13 bases of the junction unmatched. Here the CDR3 DNA reads TGTGCCAGCTCACCGTTTGGGTCCGGGACAGGTAGCTCCTACAATGAGCAGTTCTTC. Amino acid sequence: CASSPFGSGTGSSYNEQFF.

The V and J genes are TRBV5-4 and TRBJ2-1; the D gene is possibly TRBD2 (5 bases). The CDR3 is 13 amino acids. V gave up 7 bases and J gave up 9 bases, with 17 bases separating them. From germline, CDR1 is SGHNT and CDR2 YYREEE (reference sequence). This chain's CDR3 is CASDGGMVGEQFF. The CDR3 bases are TGTGCCAGCGATGGAGGTATGGTGGGTGAGCAGTTCTTC.

This chain links TRBV7-9 with TRBJ1-5; TRBD1 aligns across 7 bases. In germline, CDR1 is SEHNR, CDR2 FQNEAQ (reference sequence). V lost 5 bases, J lost 1 base, and 5 bases stayed unmatched. There are 15 residues in the CDR3. DNA for the CDR3: TGTGCCAGCAGCCTGGGACAGACAAGCAATCAGCCCCAGCATTTT. Translation: CASSLGQTSNQPQHF.

The rearrangement joins TRBV27 to TRBJ2-3; a weak D match, TRBD1 (5 bases). Trimming left V 6 bases short and J 7 bases short, with 26 bases between. CDR3 length equals 17 residues. CDR1 is MNHEY and CDR2 is SMNVEV in the germline V gene (reference sequence). CDR3 bases: TGTGCCAGCAGCCCAACAGGTTCCGTGGTAGCCCACAATACGCAGTATTTT. Translation gives CASSPTGSVVAHNTQYF.

In its sample, this clone was seen once. The chain combines TRBV7-2 with TRBJ1-2, with 7 bases that match TRBD1. Germline V gene data show CDR1 as SGHTA and CDR2 as FQGNSA. The CDR3 is 16 amino acids. J was trimmed by 2 bases and V by 0 bases; bases with no gene match: 6. The chain's CDR3 is CASSLASTGRNYGYTF. CDR3 DNA: TGTGCCAGCAGCTTAGCGTCGACAGGGAGGAACTATGGCTACACCTTC.

The J gene is TRBJ2-5, the V gene TRBV7-7; TRBD2 aligns across 16 bases. From germline, CDR1 is SSHAT and CDR2 FNYEAQ (reference sequence). Trimming cost V 5 bases and J 7 bases; bases outside gene matches: 4. This CDR3 is built from 15 residues. The CDR3 nucleotides read TGTGCCAGCAGCACCGGGACTAGCGGGGGGGGGACCCAGTACTTC. It yields the protein CASSTGTSGGGTQYF.

The chain links TRBV3-1 (or the pseudogene TRBV3-2) to TRBJ2-1, with 9 bases identical to TRBD1. CDR3 length equals 14 residues. Germline loops: CDR1 LGHDT, CDR2 YNNKEL (reference sequence). With 2 bases clipped from V and 9 bases from J, the junction kept 5 bases outside the gene matches. CDR3 loop: CASSQTRDRVEQFF. The CDR3 DNA reads TGTGCCAGCAGCCAAACTAGGGACAGGGTTGAGCAGTTCTTC.

V is TRBV25-1 and J is TRBJ2-3, with a possible D match to TRBD2 (6 bases). This CDR3 spans 18 amino acids. Germline V CDR1 and CDR2: MGHDK, SYGVNS. V was pared by 7 bases and J by 3 bases, with 26 bases between. CDR3: CASKIALEGYGRTDTQYF. CDR3 coding DNA: TGTGCCAGCAAAATTGCCTTGGAGGGGTACGGTAGGACAGATACGCAGTATTTT.

The chain employs TRBV18 and TRBJ1-2, with TRBD1 matching over 7 bases. CDR1 and CDR2 from the germline V gene are KGHSH and LQKENI. The junction had 7 bases not matched to a gene; V was cut back by 3 bases and J by 0 bases. The CDR3 is 16 amino acids. CDR3 coding DNA: TGTGCCAGCTCACCGAGGACAGACAGGGCTAACTATGGCTACACCTTC. It codes for CASSPRTDRANYGYTF.

The chain uses TRBV7-8 and TRBJ2-7; no reliable D call. The V gene lost 6 bases and the J gene lost 5 bases, with 17 bases spanning the gap. Germline-derived CDR1 and CDR2 are SGHVS and FQNEAQ. The CDR3 covers 14 residues. The CDR3 protein is CASSRVLVHDEQYF. In nucleotides, the CDR3 is TGTGCCAGCAGTCGGGTGCTTGTTCACGACGAGCAGTACTTC.

The chain joins TRBV4-1 to TRBJ1-2, with 10 bases matching TRBD1. V lost 1 base and J lost 4; bases outside the gene matches: 9. Germline loops: CDR1 MGHRA, CDR2 YSYEKL. The CDR3 length is 17 residues. CDR3 sequence (DNA): TGCGCCAGCAGCCAAGTTCAGACAGGGGGCGCGATCTATGGCTACACCTTC. This translates into CASSQVQTGGAIYGYTF.

The V call is TRBV10-3, the J call TRBJ2-2; D gene unclear. Between the trimmed V and J ends, which lost 7 bases and 2 bases, there was a span of 5 bases. Germline V lookup: CDR1 ENHRY, CDR2 SYGVKD. The CDR3 extends over 12 amino acids. In nucleotides, the CDR3 is TGTGCCATCACGGAAAACACCGGGGAGCTGTTTTTT. Translating gives CAITENTGELFF.

The chain carries TRBV19 and TRBJ2-1; no firm D call. From germline, CDR1 is LNHDA and CDR2 SQIVND (reference sequence). This CDR3 is built from 14 residues. V was pared by 0 bases and J by 5 bases, with 8 bases between. CDR3 sequence (DNA): TGTGCCAGTAGTATAGAGGGCAGGCACAATGAGCAGTTCTTC. Translated, it gives CASSIEGRHNEQFF.

The sample holds one count of this clone. The J gene is TRBJ2-5, the V gene TRBV5-1; tentatively, D is TRBD2 (6 bases). The CDR3 consists of 15 residues. V gave up 0 bases and J gave up 4 bases, with 13 bases separating them. In germline, CDR1 is SGHRS, CDR2 YFSETQ. CDR3 sequence (DNA): TGCGCCAGCAGCTTGGACGGGGGTAGAGGAGAGACCCAGTACTTC. Its protein product is CASSLDGGRGETQYF.

This clone was seen more than once but under ten times. The DNA of the CDR3 is TGTGCCAGCAGTTCCAGGGGCCGCACTGAAGCTTTCTTT. Protein product: CASSSRGRTEAFF. J is TRBJ1-1 and V is TRBV12-3 or TRBV12-4; D is possibly TRBD1 (6 bases). This CDR3 is 13 amino acids long. Between the trimmed V and J ends, which lost 4 bases and 4 bases, there was a span of 10 bases.

The chain employs TRBV6-5 and TRBJ2-7; 7 nucleotides agree with TRBD1. The CDR3 has 14 residues. With 6 bases clipped from V and 2 bases from J, the junction kept 7 bases outside the gene matches. Germline CDR1 MNHEY, CDR2 SVGAGI. CDR3 DNA sequence: TGTGCCAGCAGATCTGGACAGGACGCCTACGAGCAGTACTTC. It yields the protein CASRSGQDAYEQYF.

The chain employs TRBV27 and TRBJ1-1, with a tentative D call TRBD1 (6 bases). Germline CDR1 is MNHEY and CDR2 is SMNVEV (reference sequence). V was shortened by 5 bases and J by 3 bases, with 13 bases between the two germline ends. CDR3 length equals 14 residues. CDR3 sequence: CASSKGEGDTEAFF. CDR3 nucleotide sequence: TGTGCCAGCAGTAAGGGGGAGGGAGACACTGAAGCTTTCTTT.

The chain has TRBV7-6 and TRBJ2-3; 10 bases match TRBD2. CDR1 and CDR2 from the germline V gene are SGHVS and FNYEAQ. Unmatched junction bases numbered 16, after V lost 5 bases and J lost 8 bases. There are 17 residues in the CDR3. The CDR3 DNA reads TGTGCCAGCAGCCTAAAGAGCGGGAGGGCCGAGGTTGGTACGCAGTATTTT. It yields the protein CASSLKSGRAEVGTQYF.

The chain couples TRBV5-1 to TRBJ2-1; D remains ambiguous. Deletions cut 0 bases from V and 6 bases from J, with 13 bases between. Germline V gives CDR1 SGHRS, CDR2 YFSETQ. CDR3 length: 15 amino acids. The CDR3 loop is CASSLAPSVVNEQFF. CDR3 coding DNA: TGCGCCAGCAGCTTGGCCCCCTCGGTGGTCAATGAGCAGTTCTTC.

The chain has TRBV7-9 and TRBJ1-1; possibly TRBD1 for D (6 bases). The ends were cut back, 4 bases at V and 5 bases at J, with 8 bases in the middle. Germline V lookup: CDR1 SEHNR, CDR2 FQNEAQ (reference sequence). The CDR3 extends over 12 amino acids. The CDR3 region has the DNA TGTGCCAGCAGCTCTCAGGGGACTGAAGCTTTCTTT. The encoded protein is CASSSQGTEAFF.

The CDR3 DNA reads TGTGCCACCAGTGATTTGGCCAGGGACACAGATACGCAGTATTTT. It is translated as CATSDLARDTDTQYF. The V gene is TRBV24-1, the J gene TRBJ2-3; perhaps TRBD1 as D (5 bases). CDR3 length: 15 residues. Trimming removed 0 bases from V and 2 bases from J, with 8 bases in between. Germline V CDR1 and CDR2: KGHDR, SFDVKD.

This chain's CDR3 is CASSLAEGSGEQYF. The CDR3 DNA sequence: TGTGCCAGCAGCTTAGCCGAAGGTTCGGGAGAGCAGTACTTC. The V gene is TRBV7-9, the J gene TRBJ2-7, with D possibly matching TRBD2 (5 bases). The CDR3 covers 14 residues. Germline CDR1 reads SEHNR; CDR2 reads FQNEAQ (reference sequence). V was shortened by 0 bases and J by 7 bases, with 13 bases between the two germline ends. Combining the CDR3 with reference TRBV7-9 and TRBJ2-7 gives the whole variable domain DTGVSQNPRHKITKRGQNVTFRCDPISEHNRLYWYRQTLGQGPEFLTYFQNEAQLEKSRLLSDRFSAERPKGSFSTLEIQRTEQGDSAMYLCASSLAEGSGEQYFGPGTRLTVT.